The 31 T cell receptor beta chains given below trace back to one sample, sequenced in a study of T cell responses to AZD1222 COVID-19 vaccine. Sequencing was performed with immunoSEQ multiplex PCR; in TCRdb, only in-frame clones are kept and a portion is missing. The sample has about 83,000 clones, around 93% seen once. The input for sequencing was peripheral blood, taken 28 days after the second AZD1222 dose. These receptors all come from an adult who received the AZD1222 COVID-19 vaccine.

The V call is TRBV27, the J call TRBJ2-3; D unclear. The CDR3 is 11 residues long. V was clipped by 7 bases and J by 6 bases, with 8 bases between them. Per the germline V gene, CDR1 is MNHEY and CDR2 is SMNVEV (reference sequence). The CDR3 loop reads CASTLGDTQYF. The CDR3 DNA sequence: TGTGCCAGCACCCTTGGGGATACGCAGTATTTT.

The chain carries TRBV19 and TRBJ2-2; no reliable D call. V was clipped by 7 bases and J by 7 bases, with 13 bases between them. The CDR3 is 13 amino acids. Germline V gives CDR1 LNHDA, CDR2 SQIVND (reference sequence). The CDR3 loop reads CASIRDAGGELFF. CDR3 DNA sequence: TGTGCCAGTATAAGGGATGCCGGCGGGGAGCTGTTTTTT.

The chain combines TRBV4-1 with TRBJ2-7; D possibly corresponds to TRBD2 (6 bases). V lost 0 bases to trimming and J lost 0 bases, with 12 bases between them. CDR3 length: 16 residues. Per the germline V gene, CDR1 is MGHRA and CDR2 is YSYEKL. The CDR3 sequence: CASSQDGGLPSYEQYF. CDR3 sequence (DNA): TGCGCCAGCAGCCAAGATGGAGGGTTACCCTCCTACGAGCAGTACTTC.

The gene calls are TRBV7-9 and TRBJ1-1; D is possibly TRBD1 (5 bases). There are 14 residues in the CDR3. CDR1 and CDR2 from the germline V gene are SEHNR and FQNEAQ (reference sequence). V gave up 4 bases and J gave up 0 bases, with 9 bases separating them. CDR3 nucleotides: TGTGCCAGCAGCTCGACAGCTATGAACACTGAAGCTTTCTTT. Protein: CASSSTAMNTEAFF.

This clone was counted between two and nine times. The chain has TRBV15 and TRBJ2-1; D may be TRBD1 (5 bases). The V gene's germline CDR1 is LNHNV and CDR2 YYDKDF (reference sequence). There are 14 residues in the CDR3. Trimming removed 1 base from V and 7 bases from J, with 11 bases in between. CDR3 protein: CATSRGAGRNEQFF. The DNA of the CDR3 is TGTGCCACCAGCAGAGGGGCAGGGCGAAATGAGCAGTTCTTC.

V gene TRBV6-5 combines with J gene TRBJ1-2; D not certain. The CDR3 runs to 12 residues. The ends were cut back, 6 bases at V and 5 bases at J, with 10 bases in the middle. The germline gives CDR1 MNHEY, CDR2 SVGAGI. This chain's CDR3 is CASRGQEYGYTF. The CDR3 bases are TGTGCCAGCAGAGGCCAGGAATATGGCTACACCTTC.

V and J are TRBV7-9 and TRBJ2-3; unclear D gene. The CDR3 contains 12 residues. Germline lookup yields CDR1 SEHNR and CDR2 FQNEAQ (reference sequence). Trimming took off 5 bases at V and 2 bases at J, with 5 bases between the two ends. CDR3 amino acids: CASSPPTDTQYF. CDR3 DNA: TGTGCCAGCAGCCCCCCCACAGATACGCAGTATTTT. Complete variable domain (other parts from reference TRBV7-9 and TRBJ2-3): DTGVSQNPRHKITKRGQNVTFRCDPISEHNRLYWYRQTLGQGPEFLTYFQNEAQLEKSRLLSDRFSAERPKGSFSTLEIQRTEQGDSAMYLCASSPPTDTQYFGPGTRLTVL.

The CDR3 protein is CASSSGTKDNEQFF. Here the CDR3 DNA reads TGTGCCAGCAGCTCCGGGACAAAAGACAATGAGCAGTTCTTC. The chain carries TRBV28 and TRBJ2-1, with D maybe TRBD1 (6 bases). Germline lookup yields CDR1 MDHEN and CDR2 SYDVKM. CDR3 size: 14 residues. V was clipped by 6 bases and J by 5 bases, with 14 bases between them.

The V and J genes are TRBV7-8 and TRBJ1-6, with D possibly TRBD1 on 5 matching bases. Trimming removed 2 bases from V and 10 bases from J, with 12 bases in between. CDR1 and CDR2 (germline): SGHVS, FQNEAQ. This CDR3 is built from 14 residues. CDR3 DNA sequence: TGTGCCAGCAGCTTATCGGGACGCTTCTCACCCCTCCACTTT. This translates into CASSLSGRFSPLHF.

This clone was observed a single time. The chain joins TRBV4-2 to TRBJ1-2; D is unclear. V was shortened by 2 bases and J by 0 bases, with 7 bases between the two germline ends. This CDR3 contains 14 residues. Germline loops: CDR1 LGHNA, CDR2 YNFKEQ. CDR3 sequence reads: CASSQPDSNYGYTF. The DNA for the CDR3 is TGTGCCAGCAGCCAACCGGATTCTAACTATGGCTACACCTTC.

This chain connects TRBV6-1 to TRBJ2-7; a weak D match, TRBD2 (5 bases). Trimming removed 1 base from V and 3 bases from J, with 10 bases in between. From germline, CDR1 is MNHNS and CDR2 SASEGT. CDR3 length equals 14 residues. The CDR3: CASSEGPGSYEQYF. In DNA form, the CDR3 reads TGTGCCAGCAGTGAAGGTCCGGGAAGCTACGAGCAGTACTTC.

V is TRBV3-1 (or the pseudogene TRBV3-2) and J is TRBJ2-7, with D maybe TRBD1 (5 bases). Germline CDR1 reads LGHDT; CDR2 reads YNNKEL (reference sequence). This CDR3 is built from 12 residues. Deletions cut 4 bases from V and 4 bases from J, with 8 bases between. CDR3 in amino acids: CASSLRQYEQYF. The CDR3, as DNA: TGTGCCAGCAGCCTTCGACAGTACGAGCAGTACTTC.

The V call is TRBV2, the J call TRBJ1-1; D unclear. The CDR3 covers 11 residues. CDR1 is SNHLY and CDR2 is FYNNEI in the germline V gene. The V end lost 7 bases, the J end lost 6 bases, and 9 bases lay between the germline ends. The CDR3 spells CASTQSSEAFF. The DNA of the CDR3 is TGTGCCAGCACCCAATCTTCTGAAGCTTTCTTT.

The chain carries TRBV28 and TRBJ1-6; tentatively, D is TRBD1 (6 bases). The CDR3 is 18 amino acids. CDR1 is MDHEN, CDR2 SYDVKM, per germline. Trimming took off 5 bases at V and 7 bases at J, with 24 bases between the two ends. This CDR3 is CASSPIQRWTDSNSPLHF. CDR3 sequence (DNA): TGTGCCAGCAGTCCAATACAACGATGGACGGACAGCAATTCACCCCTCCACTTT.

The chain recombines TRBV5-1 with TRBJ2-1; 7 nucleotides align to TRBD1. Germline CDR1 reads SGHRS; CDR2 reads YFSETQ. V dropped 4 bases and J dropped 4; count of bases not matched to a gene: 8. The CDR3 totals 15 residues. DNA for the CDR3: TGCGCCAGCAGCCCGTCAACACAGGGGTACAATGAGCAGTTCTTC. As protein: CASSPSTQGYNEQFF.

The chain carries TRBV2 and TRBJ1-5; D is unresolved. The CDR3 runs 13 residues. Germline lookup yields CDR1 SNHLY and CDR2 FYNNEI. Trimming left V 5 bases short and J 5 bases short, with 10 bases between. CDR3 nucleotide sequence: TGTGCCAGCAGTTTCGCAGGCTATCAGCCCCAGCATTTT. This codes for CASSFAGYQPQHF.

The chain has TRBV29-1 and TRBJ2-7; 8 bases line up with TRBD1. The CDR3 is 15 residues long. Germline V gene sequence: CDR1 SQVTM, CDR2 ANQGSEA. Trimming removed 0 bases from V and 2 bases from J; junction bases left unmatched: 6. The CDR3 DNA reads TGCAGCGTTGAAGATCTCGGGACAGGCACCTACGAGCAGTACTTC. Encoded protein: CSVEDLGTGTYEQYF.

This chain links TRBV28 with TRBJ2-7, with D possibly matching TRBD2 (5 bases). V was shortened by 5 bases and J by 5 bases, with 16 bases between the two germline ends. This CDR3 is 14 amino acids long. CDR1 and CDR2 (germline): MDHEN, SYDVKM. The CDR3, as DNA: TGTGCCAGCAGTCGCGAGAAGTCTAGCCACGAGCAGTACTTC. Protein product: CASSREKSSHEQYF.

The CDR3, as DNA: TGTGCCAGCAGCTTAGATTATTCACAGGGATCTACCTATGGCTACACCTTC. Translation: CASSLDYSQGSTYGYTF. This chain joins TRBV11-2 and TRBJ1-2; tentative D call: TRBD1 (6 bases). Germline CDR1 reads SGHAT; CDR2 reads FQNNGV. CDR3 length: 17 residues. V was trimmed by 0 bases and J by 4 bases, leaving 18 bases between them.

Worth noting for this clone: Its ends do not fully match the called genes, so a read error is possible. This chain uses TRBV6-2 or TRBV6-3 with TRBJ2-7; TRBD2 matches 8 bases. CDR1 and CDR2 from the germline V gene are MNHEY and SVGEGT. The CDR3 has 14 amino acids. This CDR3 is CASSIKTSASPLEF. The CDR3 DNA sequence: TGTGCCAGCAGCATCAAGACTAGCGCGTCCCCATTGGAATTC.

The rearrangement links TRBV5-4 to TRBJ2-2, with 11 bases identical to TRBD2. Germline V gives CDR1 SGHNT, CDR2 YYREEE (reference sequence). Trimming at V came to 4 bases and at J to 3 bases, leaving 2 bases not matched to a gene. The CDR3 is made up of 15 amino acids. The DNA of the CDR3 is TGTGCCAGCAGCCCGGGACTAGCGGACACCGGGGAGCTGTTTTTT. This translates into CASSPGLADTGELFF.

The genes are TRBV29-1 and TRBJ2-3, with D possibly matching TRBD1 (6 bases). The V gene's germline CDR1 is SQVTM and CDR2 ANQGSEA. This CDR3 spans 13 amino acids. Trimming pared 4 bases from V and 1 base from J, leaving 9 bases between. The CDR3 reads CSVVTGGTDTQYF. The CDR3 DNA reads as TGCAGCGTTGTGACAGGCGGCACAGATACGCAGTATTTT.

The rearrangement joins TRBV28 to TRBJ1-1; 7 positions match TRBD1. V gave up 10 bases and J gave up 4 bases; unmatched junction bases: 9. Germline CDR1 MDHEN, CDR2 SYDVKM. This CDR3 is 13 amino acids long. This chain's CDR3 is CATGRGRITEAFF. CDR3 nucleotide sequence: TGTGCCACAGGGAGGGGGCGGATCACTGAAGCTTTCTTT.

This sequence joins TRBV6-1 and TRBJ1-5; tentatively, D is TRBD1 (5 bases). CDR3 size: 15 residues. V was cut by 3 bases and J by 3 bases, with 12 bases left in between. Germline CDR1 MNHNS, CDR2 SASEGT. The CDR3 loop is CASSEQGRINQPQHF. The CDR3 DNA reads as TGTGCCAGCAGTGAGCAGGGACGGATCAATCAGCCCCAGCATTTT.

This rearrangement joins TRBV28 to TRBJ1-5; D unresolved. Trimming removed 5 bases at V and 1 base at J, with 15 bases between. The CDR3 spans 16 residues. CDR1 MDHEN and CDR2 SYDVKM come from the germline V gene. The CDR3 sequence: CASSLLPGLSNQPQHF. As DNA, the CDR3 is TGTGCCAGCAGTCTCCTCCCGGGGTTGAGCAATCAGCCCCAGCATTTT.

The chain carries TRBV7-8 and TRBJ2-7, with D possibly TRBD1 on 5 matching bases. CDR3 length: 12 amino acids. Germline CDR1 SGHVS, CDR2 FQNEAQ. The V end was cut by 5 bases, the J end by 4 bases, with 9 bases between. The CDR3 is CASSKAGYEQYF. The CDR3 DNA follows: TGTGCCAGCAGCAAAGCAGGGTACGAGCAGTACTTC.

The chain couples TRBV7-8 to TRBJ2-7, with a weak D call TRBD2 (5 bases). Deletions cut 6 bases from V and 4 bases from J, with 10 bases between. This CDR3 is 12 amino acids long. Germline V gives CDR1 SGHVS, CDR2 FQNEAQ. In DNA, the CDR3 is TGTGCCAGCAGAGAGGCGGGTTACGAGCAGTACTTC. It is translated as CASREAGYEQYF.

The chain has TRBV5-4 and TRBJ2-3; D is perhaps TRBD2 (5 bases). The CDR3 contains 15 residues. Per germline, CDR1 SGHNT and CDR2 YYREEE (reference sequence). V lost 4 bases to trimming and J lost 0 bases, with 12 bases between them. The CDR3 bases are TGTGCCAGCAGCCCTATCCCTAGCAGCACAGATACGCAGTATTTT. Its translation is CASSPIPSSTDTQYF. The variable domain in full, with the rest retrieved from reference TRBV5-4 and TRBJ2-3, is ETGVTQSPTHLIKTRGQQVTLRCSSQSGHNTVSWYQQALGQGPQFIFQYYREEENGRGNFPPRFSGLQFPNYSSELNVNALELDDSALYLCASSPIPSSTDTQYFGPGTRLTVL.

Here the CDR3 DNA reads TGCGCCAGCAGCTGGGGGACAGGAGACTACGAGCAGTACTTC. As protein: CASSWGTGDYEQYF. The V and J genes are TRBV5-1 and TRBJ2-7; 8 bases map to TRBD1. Germline trimming cut 3 bases from V and 3 bases from J; bases unmatched to any gene: 5. Germline V lookup: CDR1 SGHRS, CDR2 YFSETQ. This CDR3 contains 14 residues.

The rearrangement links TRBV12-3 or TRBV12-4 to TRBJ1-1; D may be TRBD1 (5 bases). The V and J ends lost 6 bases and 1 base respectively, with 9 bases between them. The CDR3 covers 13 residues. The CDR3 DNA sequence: TGTGCCAGCAGACTACAGGCGAACACTGAAGCTTTCTTT. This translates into CASRLQANTEAFF.

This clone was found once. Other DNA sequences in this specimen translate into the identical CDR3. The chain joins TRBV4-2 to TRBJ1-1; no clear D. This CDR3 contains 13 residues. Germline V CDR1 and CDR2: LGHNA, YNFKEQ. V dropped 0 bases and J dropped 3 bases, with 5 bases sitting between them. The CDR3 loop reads CASSQDRDTEAFF. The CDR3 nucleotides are TGTGCCAGCAGCCAAGATCGTGACACTGAAGCTTTCTTT.